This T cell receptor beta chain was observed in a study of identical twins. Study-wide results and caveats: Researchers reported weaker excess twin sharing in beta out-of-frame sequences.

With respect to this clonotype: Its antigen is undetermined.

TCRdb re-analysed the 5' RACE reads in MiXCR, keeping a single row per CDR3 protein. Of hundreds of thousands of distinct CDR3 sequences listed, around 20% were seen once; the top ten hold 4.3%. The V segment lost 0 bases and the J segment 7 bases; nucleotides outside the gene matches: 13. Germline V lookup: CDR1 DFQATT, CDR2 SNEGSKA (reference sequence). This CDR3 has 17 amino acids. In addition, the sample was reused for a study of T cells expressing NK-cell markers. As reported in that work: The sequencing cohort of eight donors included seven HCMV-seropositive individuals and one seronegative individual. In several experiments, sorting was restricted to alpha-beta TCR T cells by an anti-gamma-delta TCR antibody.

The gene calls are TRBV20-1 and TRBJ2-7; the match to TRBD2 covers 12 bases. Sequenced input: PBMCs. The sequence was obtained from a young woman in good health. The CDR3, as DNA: TGCAGTGCTAGAGATTACGGGAAGGCTAGCGGGAGGGGAGAGCAGTACTTC. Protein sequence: CSARDYGKASGRGEQYF.